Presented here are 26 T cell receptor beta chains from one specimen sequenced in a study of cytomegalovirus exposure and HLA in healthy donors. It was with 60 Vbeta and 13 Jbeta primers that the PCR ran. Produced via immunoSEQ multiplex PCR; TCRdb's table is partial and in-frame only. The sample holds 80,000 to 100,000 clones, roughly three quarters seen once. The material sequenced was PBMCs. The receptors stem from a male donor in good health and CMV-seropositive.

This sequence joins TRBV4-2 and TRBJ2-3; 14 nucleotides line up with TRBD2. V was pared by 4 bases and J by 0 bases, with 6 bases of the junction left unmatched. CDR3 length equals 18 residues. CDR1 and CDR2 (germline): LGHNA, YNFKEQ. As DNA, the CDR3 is TGTGCCAGCAGCCGACTAGCGGGGGGGCCTGCTAGCACAGATACGCAGTATTTT. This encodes CASSRLAGGPASTDTQYF.

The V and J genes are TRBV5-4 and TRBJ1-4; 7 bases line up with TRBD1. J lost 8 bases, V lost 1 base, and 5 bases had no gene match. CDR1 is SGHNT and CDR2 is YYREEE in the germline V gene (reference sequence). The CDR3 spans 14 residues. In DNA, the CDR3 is TGTGCCAGCAGCTTGAAGGGGGCAACGGAAAAACTGTTTTTT. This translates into CASSLKGATEKLFF.

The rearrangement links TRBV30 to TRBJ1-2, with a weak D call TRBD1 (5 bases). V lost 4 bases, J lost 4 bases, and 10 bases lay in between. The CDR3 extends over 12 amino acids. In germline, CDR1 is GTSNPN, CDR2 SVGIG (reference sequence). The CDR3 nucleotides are TGTGCCTGGACAGGGCTCCCCTATGGCTACACCTTC. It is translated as CAWTGLPYGYTF.

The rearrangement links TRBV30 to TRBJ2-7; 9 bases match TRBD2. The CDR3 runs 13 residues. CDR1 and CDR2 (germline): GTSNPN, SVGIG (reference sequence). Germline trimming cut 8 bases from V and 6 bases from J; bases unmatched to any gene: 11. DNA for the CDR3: TGTGCCGGTGGGACTAGCTCTTATAGCGAGCAGTACTTC. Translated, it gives CAGGTSSYSEQYF.

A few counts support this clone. DNA of the CDR3: TGTGCCAGCAGTTATACAGGGAGCTCCTACGAGCAGTACTTC. Translation: CASSYTGSSYEQYF. V and J are TRBV6-6 and TRBJ2-7; tentative D call: TRBD1 (6 bases). Germline V gene sequence: CDR1 MNHNY, CDR2 SVGAGI (reference sequence). The CDR3 sequence is 14 residues long. Trimming took off 3 bases at V and 0 bases at J, with 9 bases between the two ends.

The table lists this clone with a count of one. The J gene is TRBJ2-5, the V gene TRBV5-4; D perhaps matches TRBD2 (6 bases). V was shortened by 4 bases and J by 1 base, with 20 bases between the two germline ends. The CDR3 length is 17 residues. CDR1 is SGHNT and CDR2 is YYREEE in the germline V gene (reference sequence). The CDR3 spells CASSPRGTGLFQETQYF. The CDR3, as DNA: TGTGCCAGCAGCCCTCGGGGGACTGGGCTGTTCCAAGAGACCCAGTACTTC.

The CDR3 sequence is CASSSREGNQPQHF. CDR3 bases: TGTGCCAGCAGCTCCAGGGAGGGCAATCAGCCCCAGCATTTT. This chain uses TRBV7-2 with TRBJ1-5, with D tentatively TRBD1 (5 bases). This CDR3 has 14 residues. Per the germline V gene, CDR1 is SGHTA and CDR2 is FQGNSA. Trimming took 4 bases from V and 2 from J, leaving 9 bases between them. Full variable domain (remainder filled in from reference TRBV7-2 and TRBJ1-5): GAGVSQSPSNKVTEKGKDVELRCDPISGHTALYWYRQSLGQGLEFLIYFQGNSAPDKSGLPSDRFSAERTGGSVSTLTIQRTQQEDSAVYLCASSSREGNQPQHFGDGTRLSIL.

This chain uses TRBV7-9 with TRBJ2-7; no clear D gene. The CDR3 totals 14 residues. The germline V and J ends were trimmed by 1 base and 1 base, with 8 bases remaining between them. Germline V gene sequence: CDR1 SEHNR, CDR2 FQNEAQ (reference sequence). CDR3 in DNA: TGTGCCAGCAGCTTAGGGAGAGGTTCCTACGAGCAGTACTTC. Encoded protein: CASSLGRGSYEQYF.

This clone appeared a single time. CDR3 nucleotide sequence: TGTGCCAGCAGTTACCGGGAAGTTAGGTACGAGCAGTACTTC. Translated, it gives CASSYREVRYEQYF. The V call is TRBV6-5, the J call TRBJ2-7; D is perhaps TRBD2 (5 bases). The V and J ends lost 2 bases and 4 bases respectively, with 12 bases between them. The CDR3 is 14 amino acids. Germline loops: CDR1 MNHEY, CDR2 SVGAGI.

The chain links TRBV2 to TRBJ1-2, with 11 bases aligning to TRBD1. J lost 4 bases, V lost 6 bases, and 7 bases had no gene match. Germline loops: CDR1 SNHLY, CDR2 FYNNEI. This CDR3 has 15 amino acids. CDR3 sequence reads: CASRPGTGGGYGYTF. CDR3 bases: TGTGCCAGCAGGCCCGGGACAGGGGGTGGCTATGGCTACACCTTC.

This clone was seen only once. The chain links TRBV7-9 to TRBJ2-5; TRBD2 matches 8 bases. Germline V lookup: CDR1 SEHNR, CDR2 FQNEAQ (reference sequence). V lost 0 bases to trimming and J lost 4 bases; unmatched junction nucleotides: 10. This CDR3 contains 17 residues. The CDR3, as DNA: TGTGCCAGCAGCTTAGCCACGGGGGGGCCTGAGGGAGAGACCCAGTACTTC. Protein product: CASSLATGGPEGETQYF.

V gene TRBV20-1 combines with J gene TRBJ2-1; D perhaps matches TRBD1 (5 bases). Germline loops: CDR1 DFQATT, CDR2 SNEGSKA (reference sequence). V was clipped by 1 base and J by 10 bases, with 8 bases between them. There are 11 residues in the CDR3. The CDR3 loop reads CSARVTGEQFF. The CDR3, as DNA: TGCAGTGCTAGAGTTACAGGAGAGCAGTTCTTC.

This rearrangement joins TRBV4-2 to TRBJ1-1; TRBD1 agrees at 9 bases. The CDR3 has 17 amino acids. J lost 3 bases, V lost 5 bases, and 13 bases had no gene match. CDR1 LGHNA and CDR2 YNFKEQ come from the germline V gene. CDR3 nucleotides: TGTGCCAGCAGCAAGGGACAGGGAGGGTTCGAGGACACTGAAGCTTTCTTT. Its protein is CASSKGQGGFEDTEAFF.

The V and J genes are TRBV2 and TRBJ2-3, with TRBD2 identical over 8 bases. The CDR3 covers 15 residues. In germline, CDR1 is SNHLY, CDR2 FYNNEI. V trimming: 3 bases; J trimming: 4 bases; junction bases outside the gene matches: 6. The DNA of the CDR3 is TGTGCCAGCAGTGATCCCGGGGGGGATGCAGATACGCAGTATTTT. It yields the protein CASSDPGGDADTQYF. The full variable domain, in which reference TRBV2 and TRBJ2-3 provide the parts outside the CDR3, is EPEVTQTPSHQVTQMGQEVILRCVPISNHLYFYWYRQILGQKVEFLVSFYNNEISEKSEIFDDQFSVERPDGSNFTLKIRSTKLEDSAMYFCASSDPGGDADTQYFGPGTRLTVL.

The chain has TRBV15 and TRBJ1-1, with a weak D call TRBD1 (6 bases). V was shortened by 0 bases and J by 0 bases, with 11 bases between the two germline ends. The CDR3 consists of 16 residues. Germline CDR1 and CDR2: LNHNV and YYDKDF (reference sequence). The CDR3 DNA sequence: TGTGCCACCAGCAGAGATCTGAACAGGGTGAACACTGAAGCTTTCTTT. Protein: CATSRDLNRVNTEAFF.

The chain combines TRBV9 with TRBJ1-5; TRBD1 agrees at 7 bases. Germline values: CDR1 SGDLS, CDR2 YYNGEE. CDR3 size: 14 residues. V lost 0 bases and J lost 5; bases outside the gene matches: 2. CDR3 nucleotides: TGTGCCAGCAGCGTAGGACAGGGCGATCAGCCCCAGCATTTT. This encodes CASSVGQGDQPQHF.

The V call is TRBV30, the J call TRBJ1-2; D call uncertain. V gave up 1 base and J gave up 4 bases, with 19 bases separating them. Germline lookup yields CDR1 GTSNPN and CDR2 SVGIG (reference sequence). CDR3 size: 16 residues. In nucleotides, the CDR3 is TGTGCCTGGAGTGAGCCCCGTCGTCTAGAGCCCTATGGCTACACCTTC. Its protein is CAWSEPRRLEPYGYTF.

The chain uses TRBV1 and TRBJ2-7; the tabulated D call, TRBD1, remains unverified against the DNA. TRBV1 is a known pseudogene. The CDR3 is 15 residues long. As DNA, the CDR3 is TGCACCAGCAGCCAAGCGACAGGGTGGTCCTACGAGCAGTACTTC. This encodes CTSSQATGWSYEQYF.

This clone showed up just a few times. CDR3 coding DNA: TGTGCCAGCAGTTCGACGACTAGCGCCTCCTACGAGCAGTACTTC. Its translation is CASSSTTSASYEQYF. The chain carries TRBV6-5 and TRBJ2-7; 8 nucleotides line up with TRBD2. This CDR3 is built from 15 residues. Looked up from germline, CDR1 is MNHEY and CDR2 is SVGAGI. The V gene end was trimmed by 4 bases and the J gene end by 0 bases; junction bases not matched to a gene: 5.

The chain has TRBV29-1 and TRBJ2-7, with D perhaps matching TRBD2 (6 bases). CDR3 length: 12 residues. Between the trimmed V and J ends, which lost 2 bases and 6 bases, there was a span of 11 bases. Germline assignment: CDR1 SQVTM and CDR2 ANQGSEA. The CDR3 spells CSVEQKEGEQYF. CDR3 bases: TGCAGCGTTGAACAAAAGGAGGGCGAGCAGTACTTC.

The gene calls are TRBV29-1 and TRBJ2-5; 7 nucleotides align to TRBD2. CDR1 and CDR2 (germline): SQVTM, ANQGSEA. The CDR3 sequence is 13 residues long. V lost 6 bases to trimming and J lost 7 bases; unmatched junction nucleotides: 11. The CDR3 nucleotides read TGCAGCGTCCAGACTAGCCCCACAGTGACCCAGTACTTC. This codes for CSVQTSPTVTQYF.

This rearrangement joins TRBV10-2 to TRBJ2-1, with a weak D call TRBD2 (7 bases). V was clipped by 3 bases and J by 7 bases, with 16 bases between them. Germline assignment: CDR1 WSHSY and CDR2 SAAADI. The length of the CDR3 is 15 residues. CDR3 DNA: TGCGCCAGCAGTGACGCGGGGGCCCCTAGGAATGAGCAGTTCTTC. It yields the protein CASSDAGAPRNEQFF.

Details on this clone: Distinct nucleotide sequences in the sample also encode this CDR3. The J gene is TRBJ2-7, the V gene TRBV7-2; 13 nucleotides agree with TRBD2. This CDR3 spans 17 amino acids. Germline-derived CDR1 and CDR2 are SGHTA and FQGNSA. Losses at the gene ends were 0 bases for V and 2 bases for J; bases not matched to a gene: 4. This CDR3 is CASSLAGLAGDPYEQYF. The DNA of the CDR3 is TGTGCCAGCAGCTTAGCTGGACTAGCGGGGGACCCCTACGAGCAGTACTTC.

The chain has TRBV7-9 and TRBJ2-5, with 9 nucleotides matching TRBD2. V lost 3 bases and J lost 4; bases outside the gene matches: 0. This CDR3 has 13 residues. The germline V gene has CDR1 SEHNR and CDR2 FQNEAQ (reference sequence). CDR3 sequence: CASSLRGGETQYF. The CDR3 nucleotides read TGTGCCAGCAGCTTGCGGGGGGGAGAGACCCAGTACTTC.

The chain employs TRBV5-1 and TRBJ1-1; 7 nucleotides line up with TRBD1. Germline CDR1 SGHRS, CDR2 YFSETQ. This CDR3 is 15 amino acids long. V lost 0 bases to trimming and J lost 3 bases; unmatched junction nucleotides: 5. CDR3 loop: CASSLEGAADTEAFF. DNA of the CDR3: TGCGCCAGCAGCTTGGAGGGGGCGGCGGACACTGAAGCTTTCTTT.

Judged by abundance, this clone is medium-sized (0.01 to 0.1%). The CDR3 loop reads CASRRGMSTEAFF. CDR3 sequence (DNA): TGCGCCAGCAGGAGAGGGATGAGCACTGAAGCTTTCTTT. The chain has TRBV4-1 and TRBJ1-1; no definite D call. The CDR3 loop spans 13 amino acids. CDR1 MGHRA and CDR2 YSYEKL come from the germline V gene. The V end lost 6 bases, the J end lost 4 bases, and 12 bases lay between the germline ends.